This passage covers 3 T cell receptor beta chains from one sample sequenced in a study of T cell responses to AZD1222 COVID-19 vaccine. Clones were read by immunoSEQ multiplex PCR, and TCRdb kept only the in-frame ones, dropping some. The sample shows 150,000 to 200,000 clones, 85% to 95% of them seen only once. The input for sequencing was peripheral blood, taken on day 0 of AZD1222 vaccination. The receptors come from an adult in good health.

This clone was counted a few times. V gene TRBV7-2 combines with J gene TRBJ2-1, with D hard to call. V lost 3 bases to trimming and J lost 2 bases, with 11 bases between them. Per the germline V gene, CDR1 is SGHTA and CDR2 is FQGNSA. The CDR3 is 15 amino acids. For the CDR3, the DNA is TGTGCCAGCAGCTTCGAGTCGGCCGCCTACAATGAGCAGTTCTTC. It translates to CASSFESAAYNEQFF. Combining the CDR3 with reference TRBV7-2 and TRBJ2-1 gives the whole variable domain GAGVSQSPSNKVTEKGKDVELRCDPISGHTALYWYRQSLGQGLEFLIYFQGNSAPDKSGLPSDRFSAERTGGSVSTLTIQRTQQEDSAVYLCASSFESAAYNEQFFGPGTRLTVL.

The CDR3 DNA follows: TGTGCCAGCAGCTTAGCGCAGGGGGCCCAATACGAGCAGTACTTC. Protein: CASSLAQGAQYEQYF. The rearrangement uses TRBV7-2 and TRBJ2-7; 8 nucleotides match TRBD1. Germline loops: CDR1 SGHTA, CDR2 FQGNSA. Trimming cost V 0 bases and J 4 bases; bases outside gene matches: 5. CDR3 length: 15 residues.

This clone was picked up a small number of times. The chain has TRBV3-1 (or the pseudogene TRBV3-2) and TRBJ1-6; no reliable D call. CDR1 is LGHDT and CDR2 is YNNKEL in the germline V gene (reference sequence). V was clipped by 3 bases and J by 5 bases, with 8 bases between them. The CDR3 extends over 14 amino acids. CDR3 region: CASSQSRNNSPLHF. DNA for the CDR3: TGTGCCAGCAGCCAGAGTCGGAATAATTCACCCCTCCACTTT.